This entry lists 4 T cell receptor beta chains sequenced from one sample in a study of T cell responses to AZD1222 COVID-19 vaccine. Produced via immunoSEQ multiplex PCR; TCRdb's table is partial and in-frame only. In the table there are around 74,000 clones, about 92% of which are singletons. Sample: peripheral blood, taken on day 0 of MenACWY control vaccination. The origin of the receptors is an adult in good health.

This rearrangement joins TRBV7-2 to TRBJ2-1, with D hard to call. The CDR3 is 15 amino acids. Germline loops: CDR1 SGHTA, CDR2 FQGNSA. V gave up 1 base and J gave up 6 bases, with 13 bases separating them. CDR3 sequence reads: CASSLEGLLGNEQFF. The CDR3 nucleotides read TGTGCCAGCAGCTTAGAGGGCCTCCTCGGCAATGAGCAGTTCTTC.

This clone showed up just a few times. The gene calls are TRBV28 and TRBJ1-6; no reliable D call. The CDR3 spans 14 residues. CDR1 and CDR2 (germline): MDHEN, SYDVKM. V was pared by 2 bases and J by 7 bases, with 9 bases between. This CDR3 reads CASSLIRLNSPLHF. The CDR3 bases are TGTGCCAGCAGTTTAATCAGGCTCAATTCACCCCTCCACTTT.

The rearrangement uses TRBV12-3 or TRBV12-4 and TRBJ1-5; D unresolved. There are 12 residues in the CDR3. V lost 2 bases, J lost 9 bases, and 8 bases lay in between. CDR3 bases: TGTGCCAGCAGTTTACCCGGCGGGCCCCAGCATTTT. This translates into CASSLPGGPQHF.

The chain joins TRBV6-4 to TRBJ2-2; 12 bases are shared with TRBD2. The trim removed 7 bases at V and 7 bases at J, leaving 7 bases unmatched. Germline CDR1 is MRHNA and CDR2 is SNTAGT. There are 15 residues in the CDR3. The CDR3 protein is CASTRLAGANGELFF. The CDR3 coding sequence is TGTGCCAGCACACGACTAGCGGGAGCGAACGGGGAGCTGTTTTTT.